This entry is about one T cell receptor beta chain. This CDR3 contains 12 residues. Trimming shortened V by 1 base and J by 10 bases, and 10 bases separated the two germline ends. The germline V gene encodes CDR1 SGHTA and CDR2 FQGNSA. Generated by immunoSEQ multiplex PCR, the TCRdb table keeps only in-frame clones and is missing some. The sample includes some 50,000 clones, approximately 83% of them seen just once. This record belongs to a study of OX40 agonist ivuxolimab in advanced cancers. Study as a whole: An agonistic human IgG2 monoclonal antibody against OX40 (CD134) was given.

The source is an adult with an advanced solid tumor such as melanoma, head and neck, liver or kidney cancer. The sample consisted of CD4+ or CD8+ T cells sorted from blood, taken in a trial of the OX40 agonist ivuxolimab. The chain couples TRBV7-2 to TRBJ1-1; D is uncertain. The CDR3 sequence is CASSLVEGLAFF. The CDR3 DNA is TGTGCCAGCAGCTTAGTGGAGGGTTTAGCTTTCTTT.